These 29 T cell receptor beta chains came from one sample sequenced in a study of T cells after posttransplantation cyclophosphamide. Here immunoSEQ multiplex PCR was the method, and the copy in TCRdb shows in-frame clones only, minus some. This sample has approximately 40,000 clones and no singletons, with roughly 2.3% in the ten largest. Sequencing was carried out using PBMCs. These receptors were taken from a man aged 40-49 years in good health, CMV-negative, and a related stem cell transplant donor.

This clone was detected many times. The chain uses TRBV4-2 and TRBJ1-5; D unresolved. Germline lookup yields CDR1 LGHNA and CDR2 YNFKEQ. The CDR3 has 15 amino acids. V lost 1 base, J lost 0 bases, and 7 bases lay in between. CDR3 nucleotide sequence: TGTGCCAGCAGCCAAGTAATTAATAGCAATCAGCCCCAGCATTTT. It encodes CASSQVINSNQPQHF.

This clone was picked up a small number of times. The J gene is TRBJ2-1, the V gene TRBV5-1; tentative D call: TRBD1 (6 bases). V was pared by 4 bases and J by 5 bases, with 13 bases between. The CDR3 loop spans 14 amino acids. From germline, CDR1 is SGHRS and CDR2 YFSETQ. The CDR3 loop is CASSPGQKNNEQFF. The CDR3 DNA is TGCGCCAGCAGCCCCGGACAGAAAAACAATGAGCAGTTCTTC.

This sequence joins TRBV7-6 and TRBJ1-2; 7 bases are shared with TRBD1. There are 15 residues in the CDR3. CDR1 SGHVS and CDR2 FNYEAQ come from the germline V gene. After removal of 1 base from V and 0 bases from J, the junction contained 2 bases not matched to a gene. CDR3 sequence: CASSLEGASNYGYTF. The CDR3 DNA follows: TGTGCCAGCAGCTTAGAGGGGGCATCTAACTATGGCTACACCTTC.

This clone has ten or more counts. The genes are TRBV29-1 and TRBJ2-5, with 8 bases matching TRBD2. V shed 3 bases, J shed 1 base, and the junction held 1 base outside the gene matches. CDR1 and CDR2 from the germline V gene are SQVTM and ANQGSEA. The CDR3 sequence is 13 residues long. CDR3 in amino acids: CSVDTSGQETQYF. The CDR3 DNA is TGCAGCGTTGACACTAGCGGCCAAGAGACCCAGTACTTC. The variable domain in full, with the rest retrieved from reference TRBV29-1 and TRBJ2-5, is SAVISQKPSRDICQRGTSLTIQCQVDSQVTMMFWYRQQPGQSLTLIATANQGSEATYESGFVIDKFPISRPNLTFSTLTVSNMSPEDSSIYLCSVDTSGQETQYFGPGTRLLVL.

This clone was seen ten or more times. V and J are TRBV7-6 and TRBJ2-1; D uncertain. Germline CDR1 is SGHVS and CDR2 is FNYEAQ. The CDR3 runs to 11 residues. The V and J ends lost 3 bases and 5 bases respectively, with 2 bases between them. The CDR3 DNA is TGTGCCAGCAGCTTTAACAATGAGCAGTTCTTC. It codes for CASSFNNEQFF.

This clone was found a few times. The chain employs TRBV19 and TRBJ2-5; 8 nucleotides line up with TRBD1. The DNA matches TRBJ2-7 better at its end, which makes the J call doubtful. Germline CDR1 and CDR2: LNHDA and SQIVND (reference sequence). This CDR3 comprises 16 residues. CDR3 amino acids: CASTTGGTGSLNEQYF. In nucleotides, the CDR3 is TGTGCCAGTACCACGGGTGGGACAGGTTCTTTAAACGAGCAGTACTTC.

The CDR3 DNA reads as TGCGCCAGCAGCGCCAGTTTTTCCTACAATGAGCAGTTCTTC. Amino acid sequence: CASSASFSYNEQFF. The V call is TRBV5-1, the J call TRBJ2-1; D remains unclear. Germline V gene lookup returns CDR1 SGHRS and CDR2 YFSETQ. Trimming took 4 bases from V and 1 from J, leaving 9 bases between them. The CDR3 is made up of 14 amino acids.

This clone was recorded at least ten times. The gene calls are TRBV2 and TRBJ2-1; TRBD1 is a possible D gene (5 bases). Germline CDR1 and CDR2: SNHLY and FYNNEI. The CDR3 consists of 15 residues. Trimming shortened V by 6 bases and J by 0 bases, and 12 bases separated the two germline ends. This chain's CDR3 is CASSDRDSSYNEQFF. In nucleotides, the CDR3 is TGTGCCAGCAGCGACAGAGATAGCTCCTACAATGAGCAGTTCTTC.

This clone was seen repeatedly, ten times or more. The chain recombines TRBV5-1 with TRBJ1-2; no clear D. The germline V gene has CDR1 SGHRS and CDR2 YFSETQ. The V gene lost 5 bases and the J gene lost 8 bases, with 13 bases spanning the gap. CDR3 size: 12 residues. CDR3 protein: CASSSELGGYTF. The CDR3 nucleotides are TGCGCCAGCAGTTCCGAACTCGGGGGCTACACCTTC.

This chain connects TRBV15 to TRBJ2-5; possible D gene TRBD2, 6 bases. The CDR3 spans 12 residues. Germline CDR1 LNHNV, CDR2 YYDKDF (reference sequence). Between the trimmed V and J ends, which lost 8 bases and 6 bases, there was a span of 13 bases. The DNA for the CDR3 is TGTGCCACCGCAGGAGGGAGACAGACCCAGTACTTC. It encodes CATAGGRQTQYF.

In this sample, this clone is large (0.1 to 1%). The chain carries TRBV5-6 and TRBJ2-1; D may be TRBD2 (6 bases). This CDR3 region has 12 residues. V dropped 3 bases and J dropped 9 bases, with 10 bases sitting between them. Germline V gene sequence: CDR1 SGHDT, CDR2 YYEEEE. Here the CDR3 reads CASSSLSGEQFF. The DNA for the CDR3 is TGTGCCAGCAGCTCGCTTAGCGGTGAGCAGTTCTTC.

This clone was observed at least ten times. Here the CDR3 reads CASSYEMAFSGKLFF. The CDR3 DNA follows: TGTGCCAGCAGTTACGAGATGGCTTTTTCGGGAAAACTGTTTTTT. This chain joins TRBV6-6 and TRBJ1-4; D gene unclear. The CDR3 totals 15 residues. Trimming took off 2 bases at V and 10 bases at J, with 17 bases between the two ends. The germline CDR1 and CDR2 sequences are MNHNY and SVGAGI (reference sequence).

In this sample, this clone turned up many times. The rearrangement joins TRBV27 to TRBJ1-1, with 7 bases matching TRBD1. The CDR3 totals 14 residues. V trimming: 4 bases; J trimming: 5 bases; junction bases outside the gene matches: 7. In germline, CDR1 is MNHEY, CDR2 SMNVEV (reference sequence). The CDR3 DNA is TGTGCCAGCAGTTCTCCGGGACAGTTGACTGAAGCTTTCTTT. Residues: CASSSPGQLTEAFF.

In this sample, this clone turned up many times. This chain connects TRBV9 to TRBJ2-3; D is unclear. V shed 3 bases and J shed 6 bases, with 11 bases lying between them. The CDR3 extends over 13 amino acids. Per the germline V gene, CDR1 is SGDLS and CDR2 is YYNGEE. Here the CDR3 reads CASSAQNTDTQYF. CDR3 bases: TGTGCCAGCAGCGCCCAAAACACGGATACGCAGTATTTT.

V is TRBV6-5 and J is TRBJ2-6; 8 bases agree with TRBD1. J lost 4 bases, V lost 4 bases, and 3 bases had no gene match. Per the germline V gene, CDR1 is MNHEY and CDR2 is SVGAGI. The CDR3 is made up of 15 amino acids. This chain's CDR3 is CASSFQGAGANVLTF. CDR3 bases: TGTGCCAGCAGTTTTCAGGGGGCCGGGGCCAACGTCCTGACTTTC.

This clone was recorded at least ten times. CDR3 coding DNA: TGTGCCAGCGCCCCGACAGGCCCTTTGGGCACAGATACGCAGTATTTT. The encoded protein is CASAPTGPLGTDTQYF. The V and J genes are TRBV27 and TRBJ2-3; a weak D match, TRBD1 (6 bases). The CDR3 totals 16 residues. V was pared by 8 bases and J by 1 base, with 19 bases between. Germline CDR1 is MNHEY and CDR2 is SMNVEV (reference sequence).

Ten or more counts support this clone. CDR3 sequence: CASSPGTGRDLRPGELFF. The CDR3 DNA follows: TGTGCCAGCAGCCCCGGGACAGGGAGAGACCTACGTCCCGGGGAGCTGTTTTTT. The rearrangement joins TRBV11-1 to TRBJ2-2; 9 nucleotides align to TRBD1. Losses at the gene ends were 5 bases for V and 6 bases for J; bases not matched to a gene: 16. CDR1 is SGHAT, CDR2 FQDESV, per germline (reference sequence). The CDR3 covers 18 residues.

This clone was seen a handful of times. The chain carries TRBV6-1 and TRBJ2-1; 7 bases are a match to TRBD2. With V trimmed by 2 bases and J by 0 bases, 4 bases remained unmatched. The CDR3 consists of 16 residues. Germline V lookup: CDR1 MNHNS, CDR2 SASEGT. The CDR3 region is CASSEQRLASYNEQFF. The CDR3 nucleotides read TGTGCCAGCAGTGAACAAAGACTAGCCTCCTACAATGAGCAGTTCTTC.

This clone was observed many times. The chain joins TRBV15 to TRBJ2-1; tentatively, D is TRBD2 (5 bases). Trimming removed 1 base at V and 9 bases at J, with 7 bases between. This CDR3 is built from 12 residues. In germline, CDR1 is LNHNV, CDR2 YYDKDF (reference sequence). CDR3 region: CATSRGESEQFF. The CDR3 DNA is TGTGCCACCAGCAGAGGGGAGTCTGAGCAGTTCTTC.

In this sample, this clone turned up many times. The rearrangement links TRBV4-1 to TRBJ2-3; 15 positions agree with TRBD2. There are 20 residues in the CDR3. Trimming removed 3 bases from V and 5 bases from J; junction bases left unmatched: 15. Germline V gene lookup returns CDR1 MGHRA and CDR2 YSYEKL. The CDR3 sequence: CASSHKGLAGGLHPRDTQYF. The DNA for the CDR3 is TGCGCCAGCAGCCACAAGGGACTAGCGGGGGGCCTACACCCCCGAGATACGCAGTATTTT.

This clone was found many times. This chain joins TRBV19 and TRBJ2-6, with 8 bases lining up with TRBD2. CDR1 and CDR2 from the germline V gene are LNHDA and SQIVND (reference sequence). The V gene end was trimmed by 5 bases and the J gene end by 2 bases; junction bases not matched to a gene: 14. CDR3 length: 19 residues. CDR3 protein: CASSLRLQGLVAGANVLTF. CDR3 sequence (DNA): TGTGCCAGTAGTCTCCGGCTTCAGGGACTAGTGGCTGGGGCCAACGTCCTGACTTTC.

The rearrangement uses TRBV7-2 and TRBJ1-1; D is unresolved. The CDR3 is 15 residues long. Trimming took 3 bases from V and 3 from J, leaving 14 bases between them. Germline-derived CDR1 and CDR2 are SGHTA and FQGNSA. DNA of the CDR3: TGTGCCAGCAGCTTTCTGGTACTCCGGGACACTGAAGCTTTCTTT. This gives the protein CASSFLVLRDTEAFF. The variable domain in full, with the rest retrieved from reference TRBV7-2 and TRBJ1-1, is GAGVSQSPSNKVTEKGKDVELRCDPISGHTALYWYRQSLGQGLEFLIYFQGNSAPDKSGLPSDRFSAERTGGSVSTLTIQRTQQEDSAVYLCASSFLVLRDTEAFFGQGTRLTVV.

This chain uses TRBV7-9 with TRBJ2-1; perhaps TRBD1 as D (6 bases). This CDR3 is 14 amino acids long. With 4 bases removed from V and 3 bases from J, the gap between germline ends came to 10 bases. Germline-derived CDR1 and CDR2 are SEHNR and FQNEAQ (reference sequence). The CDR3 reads CASSYLQGYNEQFF. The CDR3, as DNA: TGTGCCAGCAGCTATTTACAGGGCTACAATGAGCAGTTCTTC.

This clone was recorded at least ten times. In DNA, the CDR3 is TGTGCTAGTGTGGCGGTTACAGGGGCTGGGGCCAACGTCCTGACTTTC. Translating gives CASVAVTGAGANVLTF. The chain joins TRBV12-5 to TRBJ2-6; TRBD1 matches at 7 bases. V lost 7 bases, J lost 2 bases, and 8 bases stayed unmatched. This CDR3 is built from 16 residues. Germline-derived CDR1 and CDR2 are LGHNT and FRNRAP.

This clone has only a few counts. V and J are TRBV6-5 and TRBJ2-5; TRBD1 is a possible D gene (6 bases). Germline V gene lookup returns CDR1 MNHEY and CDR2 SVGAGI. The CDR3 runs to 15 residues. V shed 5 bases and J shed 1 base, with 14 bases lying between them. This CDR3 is CASSLEGQPQETQYF. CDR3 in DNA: TGTGCCAGCAGTCTCGAAGGACAGCCCCAAGAGACCCAGTACTTC.

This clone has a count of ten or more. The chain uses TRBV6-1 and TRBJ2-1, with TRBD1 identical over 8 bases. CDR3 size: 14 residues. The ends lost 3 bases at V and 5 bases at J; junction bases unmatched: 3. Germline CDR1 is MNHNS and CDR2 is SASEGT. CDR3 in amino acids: CASSERTGNNEQFF. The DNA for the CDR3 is TGTGCCAGCAGTGAGAGGACAGGGAACAATGAGCAGTTCTTC.

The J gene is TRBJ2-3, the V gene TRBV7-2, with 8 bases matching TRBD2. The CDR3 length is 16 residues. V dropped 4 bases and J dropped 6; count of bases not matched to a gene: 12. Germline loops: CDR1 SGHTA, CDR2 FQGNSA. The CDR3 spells CASSSPLAGWTDTQYF. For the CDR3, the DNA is TGTGCCAGCAGCTCCCCTCTAGCGGGTTGGACGGATACGCAGTATTTT. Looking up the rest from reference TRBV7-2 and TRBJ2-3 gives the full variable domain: GAGVSQSPSNKVTEKGKDVELRCDPISGHTALYWYRQSLGQGLEFLIYFQGNSAPDKSGLPSDRFSAERTGGSVSTLTIQRTQQEDSAVYLCASSSPLAGWTDTQYFGPGTRLTVL.

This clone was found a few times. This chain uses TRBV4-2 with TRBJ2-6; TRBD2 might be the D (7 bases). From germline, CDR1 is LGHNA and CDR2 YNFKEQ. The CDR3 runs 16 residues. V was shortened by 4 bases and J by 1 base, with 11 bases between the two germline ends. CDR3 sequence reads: CASSPGRGSGANVLTF. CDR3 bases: TGTGCCAGCAGCCCGGGGAGGGGGTCTGGGGCCAACGTCCTGACTTTC.

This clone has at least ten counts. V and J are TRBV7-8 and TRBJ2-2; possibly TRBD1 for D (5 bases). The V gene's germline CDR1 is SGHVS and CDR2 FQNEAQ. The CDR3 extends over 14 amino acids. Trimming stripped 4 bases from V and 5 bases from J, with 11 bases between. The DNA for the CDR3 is TGTGCCAGCAGCTCAGGGCCCGATACCGGGGAGCTGTTTTTT. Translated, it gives CASSSGPDTGELFF.